The 21 T cell receptor beta chains below come from one sample, sequenced in a study of cytomegalovirus exposure and HLA in healthy donors. Vbeta (60) and Jbeta (13) primers were used in the PCR. Data came from immunoSEQ multiplex PCR; TCRdb stores just in-frame clones and leaves some out. The sample carries about 100,000 clones, roughly three quarters recorded once. The sample consisted of PBMCs. The receptors were sampled from a female donor in good health and CMV-seropositive.

The CDR3, as DNA: TGTGCCAGCAGCCCGAGGGCCGATGGCTACACCTTC. Translation gives CASSPRADGYTF. The gene calls are TRBV7-8 and TRBJ1-2; D unclear. CDR1 and CDR2 (germline): SGHVS, FQNEAQ. Trimming shortened V by 5 bases and J by 6 bases, and 10 bases separated the two germline ends. There are 12 residues in the CDR3.

The V call is TRBV5-5, the J call TRBJ1-6, with TRBD1 matching 7 bases. V shed 3 bases, J shed 6 bases, and the junction held 9 bases outside the gene matches. The V gene's germline CDR1 is SGHKS and CDR2 YYEKEE (reference sequence). The CDR3 sequence is 16 residues long. CDR3 sequence reads: CASSSRQGVSNSPLHF. Written as DNA, the CDR3 is TGTGCCAGCAGCTCCCGACAGGGCGTCAGTAATTCACCCCTCCACTTT. The full variable domain, in which reference TRBV5-5 and TRBJ1-6 provide the parts outside the CDR3, is DAGVTQSPTHLIKTRGQQVTLRCSPISGHKSVSWYQQVLGQGPQFIFQYYEKEERGRGNFPDRFSARQFPNYSSELNVNALLLGDSALYLCASSSRQGVSNSPLHFGNGTRLTVT.

Remarks on this clone: Other DNA variants within this sample encode the same CDR3. The chain couples TRBV29-1 to TRBJ2-4; weak D call: TRBD1 (5 bases). V dropped 1 base and J dropped 8 bases, with 9 bases sitting between them. This CDR3 is 12 amino acids long. CDR1 and CDR2 (germline): SQVTM, ANQGSEA. The CDR3 nucleotides read TGCAGCGTTGAAGGGACAATGGACATTCAGTACTTC. Its translation is CSVEGTMDIQYF. Using reference TRBV29-1 and TRBJ2-4 for the parts outside the CDR3, the full variable domain is SAVISQKPSRDICQRGTSLTIQCQVDSQVTMMFWYRQQPGQSLTLIATANQGSEATYESGFVIDKFPISRPNLTFSTLTVSNMSPEDSSIYLCSVEGTMDIQYFGAGTRLSVL.

V usage is TRBV10-3 and J usage is TRBJ1-4, with D perhaps TRBD1 (6 bases). This CDR3 region has 15 residues. V gave up 2 bases and J gave up 8 bases, with 15 bases separating them. In germline, CDR1 is ENHRY, CDR2 SYGVKD. The CDR3 DNA follows: TGTGCCATCAGTGAGGGACAGTCGGGAGGGGAAAAACTGTTTTTT. This codes for CAISEGQSGGEKLFF.

About this clone itself: The sample holds other DNA sequences that translate to the same CDR3. The chain recombines TRBV7-9 with TRBJ1-2, with unresolved D. V was cut by 2 bases and J by 2 bases, with 9 bases left in between. The V gene's germline CDR1 is SEHNR and CDR2 FQNEAQ (reference sequence). CDR3 length equals 14 residues. The CDR3 loop reads CASSLLAGNYGYTF. The DNA of the CDR3 is TGTGCCAGCAGCTTATTAGCGGGCAACTATGGCTACACCTTC. Filled out from reference TRBV7-9 and TRBJ1-2, the complete variable domain reads DTGVSQNPRHKITKRGQNVTFRCDPISEHNRLYWYRQTLGQGPEFLTYFQNEAQLEKSRLLSDRFSAERPKGSFSTLEIQRTEQGDSAMYLCASSLLAGNYGYTFGSGTRLTVV.

The CDR3 here is CASSPDRVNTEAFF. CDR3 sequence (DNA): TGCGCCAGCAGCCCGGACAGGGTGAACACTGAAGCTTTCTTT. The chain uses TRBV5-1 and TRBJ1-1; 8 nucleotides line up with TRBD1. CDR3 length: 14 residues. Germline assignment: CDR1 SGHRS and CDR2 YFSETQ. V shed 4 bases and J 0 bases; nucleotides not matched to a gene: 2.

This clone showed up just a few times. The chain uses TRBV5-1 and TRBJ2-1; a possible D gene is TRBD2 (5 bases). The CDR3 spans 15 residues. Trimming took off 0 bases at V and 7 bases at J, with 14 bases between the two ends. Germline V gene lookup returns CDR1 SGHRS and CDR2 YFSETQ. The CDR3 region has the DNA TGCGCCAGCAGCTTGGGGCCGGGGAGTAAGAATGAGCAGTTCTTC. It translates to CASSLGPGSKNEQFF.

A single count supports this clone. The V and J genes are TRBV4-2 and TRBJ1-2, with D possibly matching TRBD1 (5 bases). From germline, CDR1 is LGHNA and CDR2 YNFKEQ. Between the trimmed V and J ends, which lost 6 bases and 3 bases, there was a span of 11 bases. The CDR3 length is 13 residues. CDR3 bases: TGTGCCAGCAGTCTCAGGGAGGACTATGGCTACACCTTC. It is translated as CASSLREDYGYTF.

J is TRBJ1-5 and V is TRBV10-2; 8 bases align to TRBD1. Germline V gene lookup returns CDR1 WSHSY and CDR2 SAAADI. This CDR3 is 17 amino acids long. V shed 4 bases and J 5 bases; nucleotides not matched to a gene: 13. The CDR3 DNA reads TGCGCCAGCAGTGGGGGACAGGCAACGGGGAAGGATCAGCCCCAGCATTTT. This sequence encodes CASSGGQATGKDQPQHF.

This clone was counted only a few times. The chain uses TRBV11-2 and TRBJ2-7; 9 bases map to TRBD1. V lost 5 bases to trimming and J lost 0 bases; unmatched junction nucleotides: 11. The germline V gene encodes CDR1 SGHAT and CDR2 FQNNGV. The CDR3 runs to 17 residues. CDR3 loop: CASSHRDRATGSYEQYF. DNA for the CDR3: TGTGCCAGCAGCCACCGGGACAGGGCCACCGGCTCCTACGAGCAGTACTTC.

CDR3 loop: CSARQGGEQYF. CDR3 DNA sequence: TGCAGTGCTAGACAGGGTGGAGAGCAGTACTTC. J is TRBJ2-7 and V is TRBV20-1, with D tentatively TRBD1 (5 bases). The CDR3 length is 11 residues. In germline, CDR1 is DFQATT, CDR2 SNEGSKA (reference sequence). V was cut by 2 bases and J by 7 bases, with 9 bases left in between.

The CDR3, as DNA: TGTGCCAGCAGCCAAGTCAACTCTTACGAGCAGTACTTC. Translation gives CASSQVNSYEQYF. The gene calls are TRBV14 and TRBJ2-7, with no clear D. The V gene lost 1 base and the J gene lost 4 bases, with 8 bases spanning the gap. Germline assignment: CDR1 SGHDN and CDR2 FVKESK. The CDR3 has 13 amino acids.

The chain joins TRBV6-5 to TRBJ1-1, with TRBD1 matching over 7 bases. Germline CDR1 reads MNHEY; CDR2 reads SVGAGI. V lost 6 bases, J lost 2 bases, and 6 bases stayed unmatched. The CDR3 extends over 14 amino acids. CDR3 sequence: CASRIGTVNTEAFF. The CDR3 DNA sequence: TGTGCCAGCAGGATCGGGACAGTCAACACTGAAGCTTTCTTT.

Turning to this clone: At one boundary the junction diverges from the germline segment, which might be a read error. This rearrangement joins TRBV7-9 to TRBJ2-7; 7 nucleotides match TRBD1. The CDR3 is made up of 12 amino acids. Germline CDR1 is SEHNR and CDR2 is FQNEAQ (reference sequence). CDR3 protein: CSSSLAQGEKYF. DNA of the CDR3: TGTTCCAGCAGCTTAGCTCAGGGGGAGAAGTACTTC.

This clone was observed a single time. The CDR3 sequence: CASRETGLSYEQYF. The CDR3 DNA reads as TGTGCCAGTAGAGAAACAGGGTTATCCTACGAGCAGTACTTC. The chain recombines TRBV19 with TRBJ2-7; a possible D gene is TRBD1 (6 bases). The CDR3 extends over 14 amino acids. V dropped 6 bases and J dropped 1 base, with 13 bases sitting between them. CDR1 is LNHDA and CDR2 is SQIVND in the germline V gene (reference sequence).

The chain links TRBV19 to TRBJ2-7; 9 nucleotides agree with TRBD1. V was pared by 3 bases and J by 6 bases, with 6 bases of the junction left unmatched. Germline lookup yields CDR1 LNHDA and CDR2 SQIVND (reference sequence). This CDR3 spans 14 amino acids. CDR3 amino acids: CASSIGTGSFEQYF. As DNA, the CDR3 is TGTGCCAGTAGTATCGGGACAGGGTCGTTCGAGCAGTACTTC. Complete variable domain (other parts from reference TRBV19 and TRBJ2-7): DGGITQSPKYLFRKEGQNVTLSCEQNLNHDAMYWYRQDPGQGLRLIYYSQIVNDFQKGDIAEGYSVSREKKESFPLTVTSAQKNPTAFYLCASSIGTGSFEQYFGPGTRLTVT.

V gene TRBV19 combines with J gene TRBJ1-3; no clear D gene. Per the germline V gene, CDR1 is LNHDA and CDR2 is SQIVND (reference sequence). With 4 bases removed from V and 0 bases from J, the gap between germline ends came to 10 bases. This CDR3 is built from 15 residues. CDR3 nucleotides: TGTGCCAGTAGTACCTTAACGCGCTCTGGAAACACCATATATTTT. Residues: CASSTLTRSGNTIYF.

This clone appeared a single time. The rearrangement uses TRBV18 and TRBJ1-3; D possibly corresponds to TRBD1 (6 bases). Between the trimmed V and J ends, which lost 0 bases and 0 bases, there was a span of 12 bases. This CDR3 has 17 amino acids. Looked up from germline, CDR1 is KGHSH and CDR2 is LQKENI. CDR3 nucleotides: TGTGCCAGCTCACCACCCGTAGCGGGGGCCTCTGGAAACACCATATATTTT. Protein: CASSPPVAGASGNTIYF.

The sample holds a few counts of this clone. V and J are TRBV4-3 and TRBJ2-1; D is perhaps TRBD2 (6 bases). Germline loops: CDR1 LGHNA, CDR2 YSLEER. Deletions cut 0 bases from V and 3 bases from J, with 12 bases between. CDR3 size: 16 residues. In DNA form, the CDR3 reads TGCGCCAGCAGCCAAGAGGGTGGGGGGTTCTACAATGAGCAGTTCTTC. It codes for CASSQEGGGFYNEQFF.

V is TRBV30 and J is TRBJ2-7, with 13 positions matching TRBD2. The CDR3 totals 15 residues. Germline trimming cut 2 bases from V and 10 bases from J; bases unmatched to any gene: 11. Germline assignment: CDR1 GTSNPN and CDR2 SVGIG (reference sequence). The CDR3 DNA is TGTGCCTGGAGTCCAAGGACTAGCGGGGGTGACCCTCAGTACTTC. It translates to CAWSPRTSGGDPQYF.

V is TRBV6-4 and J is TRBJ2-1; TRBD1 might be the D (5 bases). Germline V gene lookup returns CDR1 MRHNA and CDR2 SNTAGT. Trimming removed 7 bases at V and 5 bases at J, with 33 bases between. This CDR3 has 20 amino acids. This chain's CDR3 is CASTIYHRFVVGLTNNEQFF. The DNA for the CDR3 is TGTGCCAGCACCATTTACCACAGGTTCGTGGTGGGTTTGACAAACAATGAGCAGTTCTTC.